The entry that follows covers one T cell receptor beta chain sequence. What it binds is unknown. These data come from a study of cytomegalovirus exposure and HLA in healthy donors. Notes on the study in general: The study labeled roughly 160 TCR beta chains cytomegalovirus-associated. Through in vitro validation, three CMV-associated chains were shown to be specific for CMV antigens. Subsequent analysis found a tendency for first-cohort TCR clusters to co-occur within the 120 or so validation repertoires.

Here immunoSEQ multiplex PCR was the method, and the copy in TCRdb shows in-frame clones only, minus some. The table records around 91,000 clones, roughly 92% of them present only once. The donors were members of the validation cohort, which comprised 120 subjects and was separate from the first cohort of roughly 700 subjects. The ends were cut back, 4 bases at V and 3 bases at J, with 7 bases in the middle. The CDR3 has 13 amino acids. In germline, CDR1 is LNHDA, CDR2 SQIVND (reference sequence). The chain carries TRBV19 and TRBJ2-1; D not resolved. The sequencing sample was made of PBMCs. The clonotype originates from a woman aged 25 to 45 in good health and CMV-seropositive. The CDR3 reads CASSKTSYNEQFF. The CDR3 nucleotides are TGTGCCAGTAGTAAGACAAGCTACAATGAGCAGTTCTTC. Filled out from reference TRBV19 and TRBJ2-1, the complete variable domain reads DGGITQSPKYLFRKEGQNVTLSCEQNLNHDAMYWYRQDPGQGLRLIYYSQIVNDFQKGDIAEGYSVSREKKESFPLTVTSAQKNPTAFYLCASSKTSYNEQFFGPGTRLTVL.